The present entry profiles one T cell receptor (beta chain) with its context. The antigen is unknown. PCR was performed using 60 Vbeta and 13 Jbeta primers. In the authors' methods: There were 70 million to 95 million unique TCR beta chains by a later count, and approximately 11 million of them were shared. Measured with immunoSEQ multiplex PCR; TCRdb has only the in-frame clones, and not every one. Clone size and the V and J calls come from that table; the DNA yielded D and trimming. The sample lists 140,000 to 150,000 clones; 75% were seen once. The entry originates in a study of cytomegalovirus exposure and HLA in healthy donors. Findings and limits, study-wide: Relative to the approximately 630-donor mean, N-insertions were reportedly fewer in an Asian-associated ancestry cluster in a later analysis. Later analysis identified a missense DCLRE1C variant that was linked to TCR beta V- and J-gene trimming. In an earlier analysis, about 87% or about 30%: the productive usage of most TCR beta V segments.

The specimen was PBMCs. This receptor was taken from a young man in good health and CMV-seronegative.

As DNA, the CDR3 is TGTGCCAGCAGCACGGGACTAGGGGGCTACGAGCAGTACTTC. Translation: CASSTGLGGYEQYF. This rearrangement joins TRBV27 to TRBJ2-7; TRBD2 aligns across 8 bases. This CDR3 has 14 residues. Germline V lookup: CDR1 MNHEY, CDR2 SMNVEV (reference sequence). J lost 3 bases, V lost 6 bases, and 7 bases had no gene match.